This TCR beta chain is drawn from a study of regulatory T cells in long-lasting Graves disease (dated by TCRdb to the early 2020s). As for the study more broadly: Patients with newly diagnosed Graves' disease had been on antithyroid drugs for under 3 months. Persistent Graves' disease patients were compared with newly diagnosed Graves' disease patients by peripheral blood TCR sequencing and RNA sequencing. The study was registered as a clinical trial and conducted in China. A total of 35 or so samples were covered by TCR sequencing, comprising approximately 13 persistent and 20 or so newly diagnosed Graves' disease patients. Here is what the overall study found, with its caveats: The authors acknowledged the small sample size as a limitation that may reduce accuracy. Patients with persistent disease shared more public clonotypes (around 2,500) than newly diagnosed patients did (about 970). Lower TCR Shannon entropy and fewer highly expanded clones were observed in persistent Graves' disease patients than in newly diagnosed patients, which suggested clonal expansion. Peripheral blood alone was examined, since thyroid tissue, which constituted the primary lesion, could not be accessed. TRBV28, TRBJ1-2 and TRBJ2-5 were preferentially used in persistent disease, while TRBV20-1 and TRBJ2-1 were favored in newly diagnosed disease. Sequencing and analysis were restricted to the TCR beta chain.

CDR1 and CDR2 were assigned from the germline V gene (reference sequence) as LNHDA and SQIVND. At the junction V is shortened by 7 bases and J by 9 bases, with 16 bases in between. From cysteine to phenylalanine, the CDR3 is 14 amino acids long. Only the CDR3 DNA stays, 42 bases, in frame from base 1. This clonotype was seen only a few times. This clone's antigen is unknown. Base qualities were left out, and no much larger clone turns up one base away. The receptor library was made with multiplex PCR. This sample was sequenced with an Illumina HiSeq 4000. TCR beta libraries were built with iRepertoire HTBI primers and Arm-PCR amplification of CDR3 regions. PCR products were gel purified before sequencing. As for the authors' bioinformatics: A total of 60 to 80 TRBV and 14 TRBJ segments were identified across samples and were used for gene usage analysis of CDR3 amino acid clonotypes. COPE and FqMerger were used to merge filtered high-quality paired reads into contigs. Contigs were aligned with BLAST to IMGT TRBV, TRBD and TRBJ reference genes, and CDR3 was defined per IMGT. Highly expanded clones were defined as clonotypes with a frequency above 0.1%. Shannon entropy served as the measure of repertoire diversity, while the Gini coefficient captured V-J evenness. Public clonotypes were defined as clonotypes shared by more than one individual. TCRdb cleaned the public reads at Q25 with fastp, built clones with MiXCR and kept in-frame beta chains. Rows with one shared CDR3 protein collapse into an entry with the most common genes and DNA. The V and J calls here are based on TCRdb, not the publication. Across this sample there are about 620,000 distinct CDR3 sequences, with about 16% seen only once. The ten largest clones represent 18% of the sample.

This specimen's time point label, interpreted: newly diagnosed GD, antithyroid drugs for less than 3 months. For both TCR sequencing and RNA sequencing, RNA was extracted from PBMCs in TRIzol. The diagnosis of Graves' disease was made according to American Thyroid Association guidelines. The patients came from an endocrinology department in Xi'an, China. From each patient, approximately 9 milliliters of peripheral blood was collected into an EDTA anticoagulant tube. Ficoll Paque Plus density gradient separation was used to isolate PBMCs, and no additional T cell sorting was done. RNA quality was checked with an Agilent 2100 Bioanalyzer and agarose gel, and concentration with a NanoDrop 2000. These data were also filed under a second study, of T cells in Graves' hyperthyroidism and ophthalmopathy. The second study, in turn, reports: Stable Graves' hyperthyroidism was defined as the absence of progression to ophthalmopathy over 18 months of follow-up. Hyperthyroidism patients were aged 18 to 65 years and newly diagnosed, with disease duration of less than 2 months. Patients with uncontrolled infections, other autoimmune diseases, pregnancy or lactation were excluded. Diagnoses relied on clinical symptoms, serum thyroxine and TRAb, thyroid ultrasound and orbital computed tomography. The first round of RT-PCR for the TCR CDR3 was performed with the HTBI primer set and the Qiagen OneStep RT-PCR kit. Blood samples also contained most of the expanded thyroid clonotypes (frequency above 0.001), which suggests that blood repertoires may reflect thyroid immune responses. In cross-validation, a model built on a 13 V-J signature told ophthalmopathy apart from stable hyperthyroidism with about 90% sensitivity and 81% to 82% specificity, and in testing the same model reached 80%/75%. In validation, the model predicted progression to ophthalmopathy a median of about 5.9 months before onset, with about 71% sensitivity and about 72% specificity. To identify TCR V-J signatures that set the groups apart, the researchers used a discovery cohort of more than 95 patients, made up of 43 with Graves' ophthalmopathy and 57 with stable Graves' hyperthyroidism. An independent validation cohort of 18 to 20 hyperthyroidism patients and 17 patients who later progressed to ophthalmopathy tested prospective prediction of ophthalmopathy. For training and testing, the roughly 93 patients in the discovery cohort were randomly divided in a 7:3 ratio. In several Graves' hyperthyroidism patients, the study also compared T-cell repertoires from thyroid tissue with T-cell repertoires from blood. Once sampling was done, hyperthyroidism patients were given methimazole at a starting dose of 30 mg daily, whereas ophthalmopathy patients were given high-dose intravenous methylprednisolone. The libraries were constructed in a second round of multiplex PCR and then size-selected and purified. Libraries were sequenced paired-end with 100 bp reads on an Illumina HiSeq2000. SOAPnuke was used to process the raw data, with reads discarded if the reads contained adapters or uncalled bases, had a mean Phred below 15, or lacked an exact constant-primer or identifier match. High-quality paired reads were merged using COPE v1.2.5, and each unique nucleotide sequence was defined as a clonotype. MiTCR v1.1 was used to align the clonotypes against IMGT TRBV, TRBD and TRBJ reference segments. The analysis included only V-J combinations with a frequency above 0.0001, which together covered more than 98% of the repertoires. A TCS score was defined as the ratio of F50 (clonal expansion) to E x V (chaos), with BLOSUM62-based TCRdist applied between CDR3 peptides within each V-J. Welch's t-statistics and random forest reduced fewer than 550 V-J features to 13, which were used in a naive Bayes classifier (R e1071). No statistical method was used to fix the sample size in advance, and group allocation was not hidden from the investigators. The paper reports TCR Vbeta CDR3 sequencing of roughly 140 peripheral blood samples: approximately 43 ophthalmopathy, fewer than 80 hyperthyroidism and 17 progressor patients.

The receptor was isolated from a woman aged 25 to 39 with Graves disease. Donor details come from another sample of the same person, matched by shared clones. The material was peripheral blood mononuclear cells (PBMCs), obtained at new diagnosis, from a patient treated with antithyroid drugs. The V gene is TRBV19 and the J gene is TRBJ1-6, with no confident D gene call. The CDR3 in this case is CASNDPGSSSPLHF. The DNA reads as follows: TGTGCCAGTAACGACCCCGGCAGTTCTTCACCCCTCCACTTT.